Each of the 5 T cell receptor beta chains below was sequenced from the same sample in a study of T cells expressing NK-cell markers. TCRdb reprocessed the 5' RACE reads, keeping one entry per CDR3 protein, no DNA. This repertoire includes 550,000 to 600,000 distinct CDR3 sequences. The sequencing sample was made of blood T cells: a sorted CD56 or NKG2C T cell subset, CD4+ or CD8+ T cells, or bulk PBMC T cells (not recorded which). These receptors all stem from a man younger than 35 in good health.

The chain employs TRBV28 and TRBJ2-7. The CDR3 loop spans 17 amino acids. Germline V gene sequence: CDR1 MDHEN, CDR2 SYDVKM. CDR3 residues: CASSFSLEWHNSYEQYF.

The CDR3: CASSYPSTGTSTDTQYF. The chain is built from TRBV7-9 and TRBJ2-3; TCRdb indicates TRBD1, and absent DNA this call remains unverified. The V gene's germline CDR1 is SEHNR and CDR2 FQNEAQ (reference sequence). CDR3 length: 17 amino acids.

The rearrangement links TRBV5-1 to TRBJ2-3; TCRdb returns TRBD2, unconfirmable since there is no DNA. This CDR3 has 16 residues. Germline CDR1 and CDR2: SGHRS and YFSETQ. The CDR3 loop reads CASSRTTSGGTDTQYF.

The genes are TRBV5-8 and TRBJ2-1; the TCRdb D gene call, TRBD2, has no DNA to confirm it. In germline, CDR1 is SGHTS, CDR2 YDEGEE. This CDR3 is built from 17 residues. The CDR3 here is CASSLGTSVDSYNEQFF.

The rearrangement joins TRBV30 to TRBJ2-1; TCRdb picks TRBD1, but there is no DNA to check that call. CDR3 length equals 15 residues. Germline CDR1 and CDR2: GTSNPN and SVGIG (reference sequence). The CDR3 region is CAWNIRGGWYNEQFF.